This T cell receptor beta chain was captured by sequencing in a study of blood T cell repertoires in COVID-19. Assay used: immunoSEQ multiplex PCR; TCRdb lists only in-frame clones, some missing. The profile shows about 370,000 clones, over 75% of them singletons. The germline V gene encodes CDR1 DFQATT and CDR2 SNEGSKA (reference sequence). CDR3 size: 11 residues. V lost 5 bases, J lost 4 bases, and 8 bases lay in between. Sequencing used PBMCs or T cells enriched from blood (not recorded which). The chain couples TRBV20-1 to TRBJ1-1; D unresolved. This receptor was taken from a young man who had recovered from COVID-19. CDR3 DNA sequence: TGCAGTGCTGCTTGGGCCACTGAAGCTTTCTTT. Translated: CSAAWATEAFF.